Listed here are 8 T cell receptor beta chains from one sample, sequenced in a study of CD8+ T cells in alopecia areata. The sequencing template was cDNA reverse transcribed from extracted RNA. Sequencing was performed with immunoSEQ multiplex PCR; in TCRdb, only in-frame clones are kept and a portion is missing. Of roughly 250,000 clones in the sample, about two thirds are singletons; the top ten hold around 1.2%. This material consisted of CD4+ T cells sorted from blood, taken at week 0. The receptors come from a human donor with alopecia areata.

This clone turned up a few times. V is TRBV5-4 and J is TRBJ2-5; D is unresolved. Trimming stripped 2 bases from V and 2 bases from J, with 13 bases between. The CDR3 covers 15 residues. CDR1 is SGHNT and CDR2 is YYREEE in the germline V gene (reference sequence). The CDR3 is CASSLNVNVQETQYF. CDR3 nucleotide sequence: TGTGCCAGCAGCTTAAATGTAAACGTACAAGAGACCCAGTACTTC.

The chain has TRBV25-1 and TRBJ1-2, with 7 bases fitting TRBD1. From germline, CDR1 is MGHDK and CDR2 SYGVNS. J lost 4 bases, V lost 4 bases, and 6 bases had no gene match. CDR3 size: 14 residues. The CDR3 coding sequence is TGTGCCAGCAGTGCCACAGGGGCGGTCTATGGCTACACCTTC. Its protein is CASSATGAVYGYTF.

J is TRBJ1-1 and V is TRBV30, with D maybe TRBD1 (5 bases). Germline lookup yields CDR1 GTSNPN and CDR2 SVGIG (reference sequence). The CDR3 runs 15 residues. Trimming stripped 3 bases from V and 0 bases from J, with 14 bases between. The DNA of the CDR3 is TGTGCCTGGAGCGGATTCCCACAGGTGAACACTGAAGCTTTCTTT. This gives the protein CAWSGFPQVNTEAFF.

V gene TRBV6-5 combines with J gene TRBJ1-5; a weak D match, TRBD1 (5 bases). V was clipped by 0 bases and J by 7 bases, with 10 bases between them. This CDR3 comprises 14 residues. Germline assignment: CDR1 MNHEY and CDR2 SVGAGI. CDR3 residues: CASSYSTVGQPQHF. CDR3 in DNA: TGTGCCAGCAGTTACTCGACAGTGGGGCAGCCCCAGCATTTT.

This sequence joins TRBV4-3 and TRBJ1-6, with 12 bases fitting TRBD1. With V trimmed by 3 bases and J by 7 bases, 7 bases remained unmatched. The CDR3 length is 17 residues. CDR1 is LGHNA and CDR2 is YSLEER in the germline V gene. CDR3 sequence reads: CASSHTTGTGGNSPLHF. CDR3 nucleotides: TGCGCCAGCAGCCATACTACCGGGACAGGGGGCAATTCACCCCTCCACTTT.

V and J are TRBV2 and TRBJ1-1; D is uncertain. V gave up 5 bases and J gave up 5 bases, with 15 bases separating them. In germline, CDR1 is SNHLY, CDR2 FYNNEI. This CDR3 contains 14 residues. CDR3 in amino acids: CASSFEGSGTEAFF. The CDR3 DNA follows: TGTGCCAGCAGTTTTGAAGGTTCCGGGACTGAAGCTTTCTTT.

This chain links TRBV4-1 with TRBJ1-1; 7 nucleotides match TRBD1. This CDR3 spans 14 amino acids. The germline V gene has CDR1 MGHRA and CDR2 YSYEKL. V dropped 4 bases and J dropped 4; count of bases not matched to a gene: 6. This CDR3 reads CASSLNTGATEAFF. DNA of the CDR3: TGCGCCAGCAGCCTCAATACAGGGGCCACTGAAGCTTTCTTT.

This clone was counted only a few times. This rearrangement joins TRBV29-1 to TRBJ1-2; perhaps TRBD1 as D (5 bases). The CDR3 length is 12 residues. V was shortened by 6 bases and J by 6 bases, with 14 bases between the two germline ends. Germline loops: CDR1 SQVTM, CDR2 ANQGSEA. CDR3 amino acids: CSVGDAMDGYTF. CDR3 coding DNA: TGCAGCGTCGGGGACGCTATGGATGGCTACACCTTC.